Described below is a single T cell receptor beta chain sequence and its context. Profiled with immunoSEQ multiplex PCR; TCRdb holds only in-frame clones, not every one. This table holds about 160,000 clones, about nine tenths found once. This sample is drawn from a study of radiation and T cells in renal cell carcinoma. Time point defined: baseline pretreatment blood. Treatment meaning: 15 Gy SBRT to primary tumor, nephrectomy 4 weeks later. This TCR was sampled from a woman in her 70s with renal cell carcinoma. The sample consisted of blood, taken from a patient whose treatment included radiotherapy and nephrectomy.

The CDR3 protein is CASSLEGQGGDEQYF. CDR3 DNA: TGTGCCAGCAGCTTGGAGGGACAGGGGGGCGACGAGCAGTACTTC. The V gene is TRBV7-3, the J gene TRBJ2-7, with TRBD1 identical over 11 bases. CDR1 and CDR2 from the germline V gene are SGHTA and FQGTGA. The CDR3 spans 15 residues. The J segment lost 5 bases and the V segment lost 3 bases, leaving 6 bases of the junction unmatched.